This entry lists 7 T cell receptor beta chains sequenced from one sample in a study of blood T cell repertoires in COVID-19. Profiled with immunoSEQ multiplex PCR; TCRdb holds only in-frame clones, not every one. This table has around 150,000 clones, just under 80% appearing once. Sequencing was performed on peripheral blood. The source of these receptors is a woman aged 80 or over with acute or convalescent COVID-19.

The count of this clone is one. Distinct nucleotide sequences in the sample also encode this CDR3. The rearrangement uses TRBV7-2 and TRBJ2-5; 7 bases are shared with TRBD2. This CDR3 has 13 amino acids. Germline CDR1 and CDR2: SGHTA and FQGNSA. Trimming took 6 bases from V and 5 from J; bases not matched to a gene: 6. CDR3 residues: CASSLWGGETQYF. Here the CDR3 DNA reads TGTGCCAGCAGTCTTTGGGGGGGGGAGACCCAGTACTTC. Drawing the rest from reference TRBV7-2 and TRBJ2-5, the complete variable domain is GAGVSQSPSNKVTEKGKDVELRCDPISGHTALYWYRQSLGQGLEFLIYFQGNSAPDKSGLPSDRFSAERTGGSVSTLTIQRTQQEDSAVYLCASSLWGGETQYFGPGTRLLVL.

The CDR3 nucleotides are TGTGCTAGTGGTTTGGCTCCGGGACAGGGTCCCCACTACGAGCAGTACTTC. As protein: CASGLAPGQGPHYEQYF. The chain has TRBV12-5 and TRBJ2-7, with TRBD1 matching 9 bases. The CDR3 has 17 amino acids. V was pared by 1 base and J by 3 bases, with 10 bases of the junction left unmatched. Germline V gives CDR1 LGHNT, CDR2 FRNRAP.

The rearrangement links TRBV5-1 to TRBJ2-1, with 12 bases matching TRBD2. Germline V CDR1 and CDR2: SGHRS, YFSETQ. CDR3 length: 16 amino acids. The junction had 9 bases not matched to a gene; V was cut back by 6 bases and J by 5 bases. The CDR3 loop is CASTFPRLAGDNEQFF. In DNA form, the CDR3 reads TGCGCCAGCACCTTCCCGCGACTAGCGGGAGACAATGAGCAGTTCTTC.

J is TRBJ2-7 and V is TRBV7-2; D might be TRBD2 (5 bases). Per germline, CDR1 SGHTA and CDR2 FQGNSA. The V end was cut by 3 bases, the J end by 4 bases, with 10 bases between. The CDR3 is 13 amino acids. In DNA, the CDR3 is TGTGCCAGCAGCTTCGGACGGGGTTACGAGCAGTACTTC. This sequence encodes CASSFGRGYEQYF.

CDR3 sequence: CASSNYGLASTDTQYF. The DNA of the CDR3 is TGTGCCAGCAGCAACTATGGTCTAGCTAGCACAGATACGCAGTATTTT. V usage is TRBV2 and J usage is TRBJ2-3, with D possibly matching TRBD2 (5 bases). Deletions cut 6 bases from V and 0 bases from J, with 16 bases between. CDR3 length: 16 amino acids. The germline V gene has CDR1 SNHLY and CDR2 FYNNEI.

The V and J genes are TRBV30 and TRBJ2-7; a weak D match, TRBD1 (5 bases). The germline CDR1 and CDR2 sequences are GTSNPN and SVGIG (reference sequence). The CDR3 runs to 19 residues. Deletions cut 3 bases from V and 4 bases from J, with 31 bases between. CDR3 residues: CAWRDDSQASISSRYEQYF. CDR3 DNA: TGTGCCTGGAGGGACGACAGCCAGGCGTCGATTTCTTCGAGGTACGAGCAGTACTTC.

As concerns this clone: Mismatch with germline at one junction end may stem from a read error. The chain employs TRBV12-3 or TRBV12-4 and TRBJ1-1; possibly TRBD1 for D (5 bases). The CDR3 runs to 13 residues. CDR3 protein: CASSPRGGAEAFF. The CDR3 DNA reads as TGTGCCAGCAGTCCCCGAGGAGGGGCTGAGGCTTTCTTT.